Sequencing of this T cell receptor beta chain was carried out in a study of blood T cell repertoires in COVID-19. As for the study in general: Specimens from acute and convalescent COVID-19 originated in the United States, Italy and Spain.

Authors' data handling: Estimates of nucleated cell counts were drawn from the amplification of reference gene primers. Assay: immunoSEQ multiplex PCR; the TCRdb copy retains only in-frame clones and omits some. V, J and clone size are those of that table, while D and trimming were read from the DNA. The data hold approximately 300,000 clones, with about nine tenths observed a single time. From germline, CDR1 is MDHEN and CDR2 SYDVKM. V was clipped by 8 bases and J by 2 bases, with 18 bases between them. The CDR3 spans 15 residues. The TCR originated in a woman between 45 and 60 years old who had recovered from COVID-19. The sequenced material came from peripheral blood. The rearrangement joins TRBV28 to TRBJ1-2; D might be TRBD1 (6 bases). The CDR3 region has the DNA TGTGCCAGCGGGGGCTGGGGGTCACTCAACTATGGCTACACCTTC. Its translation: CASGGWGSLNYGYTF.